These T cell receptor beta chains were read from a single sample in a study of resident and recirculating memory T cells in vitiligo. Clones were read by immunoSEQ multiplex PCR, and TCRdb kept only the in-frame ones, dropping some. The sample records tens of thousands of clones, roughly 94% being singletons. The sample taken for sequencing was blood. These receptors were taken from a male donor with vitiligo. The CDR3 runs from the conserved cysteine through the conserved F or W. Fields, in order: V gene, J gene, D gene, clone size, CDR3 protein, CDR3 DNA. A D gene is named only where the DNA matches it firmly. Some rows have no size entry. The others give once, few or many, or a class for an expanded clone.

v_gene: TRBV7-2; j_gene: TRBJ2-2; d_gene: TRBD1; abundance: once; CDR3aa: CASSSGQGGLAGELFF; CDR3nt: TGTGCCAGCAGCTCCGGACAGGGTGGTCTCGCCGGGGAGCTGTTTTTT
v_gene: TRBV9; j_gene: TRBJ2-7; d_gene: .; abundance: .; CDR3aa: CASSVAAGNYEQYF; CDR3nt: TGTGCCAGCAGCGTAGCGGCCGGGAATTACGAGCAGTACTTC
v_gene: TRBV14; j_gene: TRBJ2-7; d_gene: TRBD2; abundance: .; CDR3aa: CASSLRGTSRQYF; CDR3nt: TGTGCCAGCAGTTTACGCGGGACTAGCCGGCAGTACTTC
v_gene: TRBV29-1; j_gene: TRBJ1-2; d_gene: .; abundance: .; CDR3aa: CSVVGGGYGYTF; CDR3nt: TGCAGCGTTGTGGGGGGGGGCTATGGCTACACCTTC
v_gene: TRBV5-1; j_gene: TRBJ1-1; d_gene: TRBD1; abundance: .; CDR3aa: CASSLGPRTGSNTEAFF; CDR3nt: TGCGCCAGCAGCTTGGGTCCCCGGACAGGGTCTAACACTGAAGCTTTCTTT
v_gene: TRBV30; j_gene: TRBJ2-6; d_gene: .; abundance: .; CDR3aa: CAWGDRPGANVLTF; CDR3nt: TGTGCCTGGGGCGACAGACCTGGGGCCAACGTCCTGACTTTC
v_gene: TRBV6-5; j_gene: TRBJ1-5; d_gene: TRBD1; abundance: .; CDR3aa: CASRPYRGPNQPQHF; CDR3nt: TGTGCCAGCAGACCTTACAGGGGGCCCAATCAGCCCCAGCATTTT
v_gene: TRBV5-5; j_gene: TRBJ2-5; d_gene: TRBD2; abundance: once; CDR3aa: CASSLSRLAEWGETQYF; CDR3nt: TGTGCCAGCAGCTTGTCCCGACTAGCGGAGTGGGGGGAGACCCAGTACTTC
v_gene: TRBV7-2; j_gene: TRBJ2-1; d_gene: TRBD2; abundance: .; CDR3aa: CASSLVAGGGGEQFF; CDR3nt: TGTGCCAGCAGCTTAGTAGCGGGAGGGGGGGGTGAGCAGTTCTTC
v_gene: TRBV2; j_gene: TRBJ2-1; d_gene: .; abundance: .; CDR3aa: CASSANTYNEQFF; CDR3nt: TGTGCCAGCAGTGCAAACACCTACAATGAGCAGTTCTTC
v_gene: TRBV7-2; j_gene: TRBJ2-1; d_gene: .; abundance: .; CDR3aa: CASSRLGALLRYNEQFF; CDR3nt: TGTGCCAGCAGCCGATTAGGCGCTTTGTTGAGGTACAATGAGCAGTTCTTC
v_gene: TRBV6-7; j_gene: TRBJ2-2; d_gene: TRBD2; abundance: .; CDR3aa: CASSPGTSGSPNTGELFF; CDR3nt: TGTGCCAGCAGTCCCGGGACTAGCGGGAGCCCGAACACCGGGGAGCTGTTTTTT
v_gene: TRBV10-3; j_gene: TRBJ1-2; d_gene: .; abundance: .; CDR3aa: CAISAHGNRDLDGYTF; CDR3nt: TGTGCCATCAGTGCACACGGTAACAGGGATCTGGATGGCTACACCTTC
v_gene: TRBV7-9; j_gene: TRBJ1-2; d_gene: .; abundance: .; CDR3aa: CASSLVGSQANYGYTF; CDR3nt: TGTGCCAGCAGCTTAGTCGGTTCGCAGGCTAACTATGGCTACACCTTC
v_gene: TRBV9; j_gene: TRBJ2-1; d_gene: .; abundance: .; CDR3aa: CASSTLERNEQFF; CDR3nt: TGTGCCAGCAGCACCCTCGAGCGGAATGAGCAGTTCTTC
v_gene: TRBV2; j_gene: TRBJ1-3; d_gene: .; abundance: .; CDR3aa: CASSLRPSNSGNTIYF; CDR3nt: TGTGCCAGCAGTCTGCGGCCCTCCAACTCTGGAAACACCATATATTTT
v_gene: TRBV7-9; j_gene: TRBJ2-2; d_gene: .; abundance: .; CDR3aa: CASSLRRLITGELFF; CDR3nt: TGTGCCAGCAGCTTAAGGCGGCTGATCACCGGGGAGCTGTTTTTT
v_gene: TRBV2; j_gene: TRBJ2-7; d_gene: TRBD1; abundance: .; CDR3aa: CASSEVGTGFSEQYF; CDR3nt: TGTGCCAGCAGTGAAGTGGGGACAGGGTTTAGCGAGCAGTACTTC
v_gene: TRBV6-5; j_gene: TRBJ2-7; d_gene: TRBD1; abundance: .; CDR3aa: CASSYPGQGDEQYF; CDR3nt: TGTGCCAGCAGTTACCCGGGACAGGGCGACGAGCAGTACTTC
v_gene: TRBV4-1; j_gene: TRBJ2-5; d_gene: TRBD2; abundance: .; CDR3aa: CASKDLAGVETQYF; CDR3nt: TGCGCCAGCAAAGACCTAGCGGGAGTTGAGACCCAGTACTTC
v_gene: TRBV6-5; j_gene: TRBJ1-4; d_gene: .; abundance: .; CDR3aa: CASRNQGEKLFF; CDR3nt: TGTGCCAGCAGAAACCAGGGGGAAAAACTGTTTTTT
v_gene: TRBV7-3; j_gene: TRBJ2-7; d_gene: .; abundance: .; CDR3aa: CASSLTRSREEQYF; CDR3nt: TGTGCCAGCAGCTTAACCCGGTCCCGAGAGGAGCAGTACTTC
v_gene: TRBV2; j_gene: TRBJ2-7; d_gene: .; abundance: .; CDR3aa: CASSEGTHYEQYF; CDR3nt: TGTGCCAGCAGTGAAGGGACACATTACGAGCAGTACTTC
v_gene: TRBV11-3; j_gene: TRBJ2-6; d_gene: .; abundance: .; CDR3aa: CASATPRDSGANVLTF; CDR3nt: TGTGCCAGCGCTACGCCCAGGGACTCTGGGGCCAACGTCCTGACTTTC
v_gene: TRBV12-5; j_gene: TRBJ1-3; d_gene: .; abundance: .; CDR3aa: CASGSRSGNTIYF; CDR3nt: TGTGCTAGTGGTTCGCGCTCTGGAAACACCATATATTTT
v_gene: TRBV7-8; j_gene: TRBJ2-1; d_gene: .; abundance: .; CDR3aa: CASSLDTRASYNEQFF; CDR3nt: TGTGCCAGCAGCTTAGATACGCGGGCCTCCTACAATGAGCAGTTCTTC
v_gene: TRBV27; j_gene: TRBJ1-1; d_gene: .; abundance: .; CDR3aa: CASSFNIGGWGTEAFF; CDR3nt: TGTGCCAGCAGTTTTAATATTGGGGGCTGGGGCACTGAAGCTTTCTTT
v_gene: TRBV19; j_gene: TRBJ2-5; d_gene: .; abundance: .; CDR3aa: CASSIAQGETQYF; CDR3nt: TGTGCCAGTAGTATAGCCCAGGGGGAGACCCAGTACTTC
v_gene: TRBV6-5; j_gene: TRBJ2-1; d_gene: TRBD2; abundance: .; CDR3aa: CASSYGTRTNEQFF; CDR3nt: TGTGCCAGCAGTTACGGGACTAGGACCAATGAGCAGTTCTTC
v_gene: TRBV18; j_gene: TRBJ2-7; d_gene: TRBD2; abundance: .; CDR3aa: CASSPLAGEQYF; CDR3nt: TGTGCCAGCTCACCGCTAGCGGGAGAGCAGTACTTC
v_gene: TRBV6-4; j_gene: TRBJ1-1; d_gene: .; abundance: .; CDR3aa: CASSDSSGVNTEAFF; CDR3nt: TGTGCCAGCAGTGACTCTTCCGGAGTGAACACTGAAGCTTTCTTT
v_gene: TRBV6-5; j_gene: TRBJ2-7; d_gene: TRBD1; abundance: .; CDR3aa: CASSYMAGGSYEQYF; CDR3nt: TGTGCCAGCAGTTACATGGCAGGGGGATCCTACGAGCAGTACTTC
v_gene: TRBV7-9; j_gene: TRBJ2-2; d_gene: .; abundance: .; CDR3aa: CASSPRGYTGELFF; CDR3nt: TGTGCCAGCAGCCCTAGGGGATACACCGGGGAGCTGTTTTTT
v_gene: TRBV16; j_gene: TRBJ2-1; d_gene: TRBD2; abundance: .; CDR3aa: CASSPTGASGSGEQFF; CDR3nt: TGTGCCAGCAGCCCCACGGGGGCTAGCGGGAGTGGTGAGCAGTTCTTC
v_gene: TRBV15; j_gene: TRBJ2-5; d_gene: TRBD2; abundance: .; CDR3aa: CATSRDYPSEAGGETQYF; CDR3nt: TGTGCCACCAGCAGAGATTACCCCAGTGAGGCGGGGGGAGAGACCCAGTACTTC
v_gene: TRBV11-1; j_gene: TRBJ2-2; d_gene: .; abundance: .; CDR3aa: CASSLTGNTGELFF; CDR3nt: TGTGCCAGCAGCTTAACCGGGAACACCGGGGAGCTGTTTTTT
v_gene: TRBV7-2; j_gene: TRBJ2-7; d_gene: TRBD2; abundance: .; CDR3aa: CASSFTSGSTYEQYF; CDR3nt: TGTGCCAGCAGCTTTACTAGCGGGTCCACCTACGAGCAGTACTTC
v_gene: TRBV27; j_gene: TRBJ2-1; d_gene: .; abundance: .; CDR3aa: CASSLSVAAPSSYNEQFF; CDR3nt: TGTGCCAGCAGTTTATCGGTAGCGGCCCCGAGCTCCTACAATGAGCAGTTCTTC
v_gene: TRBV7-9; j_gene: TRBJ1-2; d_gene: .; abundance: .; CDR3aa: CASSPGSYGYTF; CDR3nt: TGTGCCAGCAGCCCCGGGAGCTATGGCTACACCTTC
v_gene: TRBV9; j_gene: TRBJ2-7; d_gene: TRBD1; abundance: once; CDR3aa: CASSPRQGPITEQYF; CDR3nt: TGTGCCAGCAGCCCCCGACAGGGCCCCATCACCGAGCAGTACTTC
v_gene: TRBV2; j_gene: TRBJ2-7; d_gene: .; abundance: .; CDR3aa: CASQGLPAAYEQYF; CDR3nt: TGTGCCAGTCAGGGACTCCCAGCGGCCTACGAGCAGTACTTC
v_gene: TRBV7-9; j_gene: TRBJ1-4; d_gene: TRBD1; abundance: .; CDR3aa: CASSWTGVVTNEKLFF; CDR3nt: TGTGCCAGCAGCTGGACAGGGGTTGTGACTAATGAAAAACTGTTTTTT
v_gene: TRBV29-1; j_gene: TRBJ1-1; d_gene: TRBD1; abundance: .; CDR3aa: CSVVGTGGTEAFF; CDR3nt: TGCAGCGTTGTTGGGACAGGGGGAACTGAAGCTTTCTTT
v_gene: TRBV5-1; j_gene: TRBJ2-7; d_gene: .; abundance: .; CDR3aa: CASSLGRLEQYF; CDR3nt: TGCGCCAGCAGCTTGGGCAGGCTCGAGCAGTACTTC
v_gene: TRBV6-5; j_gene: TRBJ2-7; d_gene: .; abundance: .; CDR3aa: CASSGRVEQYF; CDR3nt: TGTGCCAGCAGTGGCAGGGTCGAGCAGTACTTC
v_gene: TRBV27; j_gene: TRBJ2-5; d_gene: TRBD2; abundance: .; CDR3aa: CASSLVGRGETQYF; CDR3nt: TGTGCCAGCAGTTTAGTCGGGAGGGGGGAGACCCAGTACTTC
v_gene: TRBV28; j_gene: TRBJ1-2; d_gene: .; abundance: .; CDR3aa: CASSFGGGPYGYTF; CDR3nt: TGTGCCAGCAGTTTCGGGGGAGGGCCCTATGGCTACACCTTC
v_gene: TRBV4-3; j_gene: TRBJ1-3; d_gene: TRBD1; abundance: .; CDR3aa: CASSQDTGQRNTIYF; CDR3nt: TGCGCCAGCAGCCAAGATACGGGACAGCGAAACACCATATATTTT
v_gene: TRBV4-1; j_gene: TRBJ2-1; d_gene: .; abundance: .; CDR3aa: CASSQDPLGSSYNEQFF; CDR3nt: TGCGCCAGCAGCCAAGATCCCCTTGGTAGCTCCTACAATGAGCAGTTCTTC
v_gene: TRBV28; j_gene: TRBJ2-4; d_gene: TRBD1; abundance: .; CDR3aa: CASSPGQVFISYAKNIQYF; CDR3nt: TGTGCCAGCAGTCCTGGACAGGTATTCATTTCCTACGCCAAAAACATTCAGTACTTC
v_gene: TRBV5-1; j_gene: TRBJ1-4; d_gene: .; abundance: .; CDR3aa: CASSLGEAQVEKLFF; CDR3nt: TGCGCCAGCAGCCTAGGGGAGGCGCAGGTGGAAAAACTGTTTTTT
v_gene: TRBV19; j_gene: TRBJ1-2; d_gene: .; abundance: .; CDR3aa: CASSLGRMVGYTF; CDR3nt: TGTGCCAGTAGTTTGGGGAGAATGGTTGGCTACACCTTC